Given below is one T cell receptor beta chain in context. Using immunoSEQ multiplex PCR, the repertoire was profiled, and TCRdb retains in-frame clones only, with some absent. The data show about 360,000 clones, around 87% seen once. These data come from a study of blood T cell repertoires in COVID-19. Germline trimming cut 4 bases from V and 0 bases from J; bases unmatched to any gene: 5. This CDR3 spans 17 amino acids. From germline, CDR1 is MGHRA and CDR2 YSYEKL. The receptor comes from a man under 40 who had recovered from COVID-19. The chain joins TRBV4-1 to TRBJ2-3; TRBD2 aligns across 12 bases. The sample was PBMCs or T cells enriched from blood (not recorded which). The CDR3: CASSPLGLAGSTDTQYF. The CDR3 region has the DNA TGCGCCAGCAGCCCCCTCGGACTAGCGGGGAGCACAGATACGCAGTATTTT.